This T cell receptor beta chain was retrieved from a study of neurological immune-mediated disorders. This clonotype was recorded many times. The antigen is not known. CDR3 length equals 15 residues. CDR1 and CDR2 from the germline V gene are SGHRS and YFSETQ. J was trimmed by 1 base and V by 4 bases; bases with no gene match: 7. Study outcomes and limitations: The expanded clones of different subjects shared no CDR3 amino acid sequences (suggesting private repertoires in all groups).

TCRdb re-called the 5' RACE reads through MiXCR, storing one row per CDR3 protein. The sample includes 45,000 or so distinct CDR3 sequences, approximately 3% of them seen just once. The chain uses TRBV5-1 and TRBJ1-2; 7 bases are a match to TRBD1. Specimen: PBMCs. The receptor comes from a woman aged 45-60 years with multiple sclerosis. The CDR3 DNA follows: TGCGCCAGCAGCCCACCGGGACAGATTAACTATGGCTACACCTTC. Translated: CASSPPGQINYGYTF. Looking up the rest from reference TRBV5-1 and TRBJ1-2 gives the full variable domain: KAGVTQTPRYLIKTRGQQVTLSCSPISGHRSVSWYQQTPGQGLQFLFEYFSETQRNKGNFPGRFSGRQFSNSRSEMNVSTLELGDSALYLCASSPPGQINYGYTFGSGTRLTVV.